This entry concerns a single TCR beta chain. Its antigen remains unknown. This entry comes from a study of T cells expressing NK-cell markers. Germline lookup yields CDR1 SNHLY and CDR2 FYNNEI. The CDR3 extends over 16 amino acids. TCRdb reprocessed the 5' RACE reads, keeping one entry per CDR3 protein, no DNA. The sample's table shows a few hundred thousand distinct CDR3 sequences. General observations from the study: Of the CD8+ T cell pool in over 5 donors, about 1.0-7.5% was accounted for by dominant NKG2C+ clonotypes. HCMV specificity was not established for the expanded NKG2C+ T cell clones.

Material: blood T cells: a sorted CD56 or NKG2C T cell subset, CD4+ or CD8+ T cells, or bulk PBMC T cells (not recorded which). The chain joins TRBV2 to TRBJ1-4; absent DNA, TCRdb's TRBD1 call cannot be checked. This TCR came from a man aged 18 to 70 in good health. The CDR3 loop reads CASRFPQGAYGEKLFF.